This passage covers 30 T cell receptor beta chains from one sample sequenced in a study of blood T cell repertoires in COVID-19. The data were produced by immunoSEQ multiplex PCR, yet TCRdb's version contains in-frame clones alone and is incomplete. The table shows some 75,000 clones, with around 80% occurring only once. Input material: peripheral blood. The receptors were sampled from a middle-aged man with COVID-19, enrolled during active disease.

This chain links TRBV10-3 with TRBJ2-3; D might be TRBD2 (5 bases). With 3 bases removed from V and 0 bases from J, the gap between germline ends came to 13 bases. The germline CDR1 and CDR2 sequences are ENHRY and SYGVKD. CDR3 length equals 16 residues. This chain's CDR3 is CAISDDLRASTDTQYF. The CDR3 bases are TGTGCCATCAGTGACGACTTGCGGGCTAGCACAGATACGCAGTATTTT.

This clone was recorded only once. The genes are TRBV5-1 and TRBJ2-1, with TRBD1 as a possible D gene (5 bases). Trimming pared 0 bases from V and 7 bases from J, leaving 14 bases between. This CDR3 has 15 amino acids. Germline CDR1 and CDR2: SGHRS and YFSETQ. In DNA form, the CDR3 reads TGCGCCAGCAGCTTGGAAGGGGTCACGTTGAATGAGCAGTTCTTC. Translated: CASSLEGVTLNEQFF.

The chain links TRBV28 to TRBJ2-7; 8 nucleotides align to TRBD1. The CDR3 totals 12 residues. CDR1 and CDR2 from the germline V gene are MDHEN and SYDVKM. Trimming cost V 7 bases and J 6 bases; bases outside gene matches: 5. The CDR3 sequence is CASTTGGGEQYF. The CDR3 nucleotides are TGTGCCAGCACCACAGGGGGAGGCGAGCAGTACTTC.

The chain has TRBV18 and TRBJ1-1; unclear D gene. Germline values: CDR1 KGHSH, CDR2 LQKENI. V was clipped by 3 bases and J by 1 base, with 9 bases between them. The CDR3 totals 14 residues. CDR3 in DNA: TGTGCCAGCTCACCTCCCCCGGGGAACACTGAAGCTTTCTTT. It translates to CASSPPPGNTEAFF.

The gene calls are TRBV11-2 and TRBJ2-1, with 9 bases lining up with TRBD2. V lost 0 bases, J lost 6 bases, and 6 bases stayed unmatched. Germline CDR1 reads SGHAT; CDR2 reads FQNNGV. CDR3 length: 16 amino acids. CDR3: CASSLDQLAGANEQFF. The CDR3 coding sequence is TGTGCCAGCAGCTTAGATCAACTAGCGGGCGCCAATGAGCAGTTCTTC.

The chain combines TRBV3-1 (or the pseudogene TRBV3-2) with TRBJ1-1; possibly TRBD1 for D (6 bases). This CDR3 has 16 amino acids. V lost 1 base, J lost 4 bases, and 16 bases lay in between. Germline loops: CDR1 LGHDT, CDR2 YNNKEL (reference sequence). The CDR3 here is CASSQVIATRGTEAFF. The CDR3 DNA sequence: TGTGCCAGCAGCCAAGTAATCGCGACCAGGGGCACTGAAGCTTTCTTT.

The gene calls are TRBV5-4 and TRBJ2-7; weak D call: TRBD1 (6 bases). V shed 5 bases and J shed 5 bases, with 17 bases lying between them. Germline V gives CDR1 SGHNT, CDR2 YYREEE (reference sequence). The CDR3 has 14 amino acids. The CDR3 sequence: CASRGDTSRHEQYF. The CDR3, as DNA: TGTGCCAGCAGGGGGGACACTTCACGTCACGAGCAGTACTTC.

The CDR3 reads CATNGVGTSGSWEQFF. The CDR3 DNA reads TGTGCCACCAACGGAGTAGGGACTAGCGGGAGTTGGGAGCAGTTCTTC. The chain joins TRBV24-1 to TRBJ2-1; 14 bases align to TRBD2. The germline V gene has CDR1 KGHDR and CDR2 SFDVKD. V dropped 8 bases and J dropped 10; count of bases not matched to a gene: 12. This CDR3 comprises 16 residues.

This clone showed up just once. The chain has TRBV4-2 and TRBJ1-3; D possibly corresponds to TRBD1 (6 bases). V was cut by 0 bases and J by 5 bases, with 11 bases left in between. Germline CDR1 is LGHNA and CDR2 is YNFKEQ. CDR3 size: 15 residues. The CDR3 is CASSQEGTSRNTIYF. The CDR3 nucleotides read TGTGCCAGCAGCCAAGAGGGGACAAGCCGAAACACCATATATTTT.

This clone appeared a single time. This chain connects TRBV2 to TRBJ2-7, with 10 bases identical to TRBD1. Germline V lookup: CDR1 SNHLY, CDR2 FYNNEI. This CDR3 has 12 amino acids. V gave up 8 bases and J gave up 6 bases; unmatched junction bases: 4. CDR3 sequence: CASGTGESEQYF. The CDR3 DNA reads TGTGCCAGCGGGACAGGGGAGAGCGAGCAGTACTTC.

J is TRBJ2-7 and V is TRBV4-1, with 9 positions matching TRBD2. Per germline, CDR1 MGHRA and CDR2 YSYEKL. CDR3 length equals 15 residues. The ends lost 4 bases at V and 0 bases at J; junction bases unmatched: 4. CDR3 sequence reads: CASSLTSGSSYEQYF. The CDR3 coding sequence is TGCGCCAGCAGCCTAACTAGCGGGTCCTCCTACGAGCAGTACTTC.

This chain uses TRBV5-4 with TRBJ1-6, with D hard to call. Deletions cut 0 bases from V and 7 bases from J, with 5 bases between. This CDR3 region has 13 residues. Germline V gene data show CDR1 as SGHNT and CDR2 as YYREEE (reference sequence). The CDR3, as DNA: TGTGCCAGCAGCTTGGACAGAAATTCACCCCTCCACTTT. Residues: CASSLDRNSPLHF.

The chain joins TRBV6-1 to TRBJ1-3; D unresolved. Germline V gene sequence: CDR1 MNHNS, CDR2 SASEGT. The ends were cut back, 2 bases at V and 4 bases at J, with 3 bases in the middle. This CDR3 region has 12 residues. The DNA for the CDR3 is TGTGCCAGCAGTGAATTAGGAAACACCATATATTTT. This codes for CASSELGNTIYF.

The CDR3 nucleotides read TGTGCCAGCAGTTGGGGACTAGCGGGAGTAGATACGCAGTATTTT. Its translation: CASSWGLAGVDTQYF. The rearrangement links TRBV7-3 to TRBJ2-3; 14 positions match TRBD2. Germline assignment: CDR1 SGHTA and CDR2 FQGTGA. V shed 6 bases, J shed 5 bases, and the junction held 4 bases outside the gene matches. This CDR3 has 15 residues. Looking up the rest from reference TRBV7-3 and TRBJ2-3 gives the full variable domain: GAGVSQTPSNKVTEKGKYVELRCDPISGHTALYWYRQSLGQGPEFLIYFQGTGAADDSGLPNDRFFAVRPEGSVSTLKIQRTERGDSAVYLCASSWGLAGVDTQYFGPGTRLTVL.

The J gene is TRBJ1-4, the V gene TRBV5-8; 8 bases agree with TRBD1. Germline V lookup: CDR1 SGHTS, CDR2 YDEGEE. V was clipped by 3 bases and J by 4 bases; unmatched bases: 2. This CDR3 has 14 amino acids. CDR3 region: CASSYGQGNEKLFF. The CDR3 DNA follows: TGTGCCAGCAGCTACGGACAGGGTAATGAAAAACTGTTTTTT.

CDR3 nucleotides: TGTGCCAGCAGCCAAGTTGGAGGGCGCGGGACCCGCGGGAGGGCGACAGATACGCAGTATTTT. It translates to CASSQVGGRGTRGRATDTQYF. This chain joins TRBV3-1 (or the pseudogene TRBV3-2) and TRBJ2-3, with TRBD2 identical over 9 bases. Germline V gene data show CDR1 as LGHDT and CDR2 as YNNKEL (reference sequence). The CDR3 contains 21 residues. The V segment lost 1 base and the J segment 3 bases; nucleotides outside the gene matches: 20.

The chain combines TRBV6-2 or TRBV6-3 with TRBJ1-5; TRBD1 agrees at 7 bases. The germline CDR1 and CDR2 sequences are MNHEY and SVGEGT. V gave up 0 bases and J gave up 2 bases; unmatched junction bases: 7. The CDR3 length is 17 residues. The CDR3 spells CASSYSSRGFGNQPQHF. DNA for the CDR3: TGTGCCAGCAGTTACTCGAGCAGGGGGTTCGGCAATCAGCCCCAGCATTTT.

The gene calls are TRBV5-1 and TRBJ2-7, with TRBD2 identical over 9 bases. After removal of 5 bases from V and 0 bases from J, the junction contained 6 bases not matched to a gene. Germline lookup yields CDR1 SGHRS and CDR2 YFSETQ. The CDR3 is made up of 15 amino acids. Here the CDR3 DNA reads TGCGCCAGCAGTCCTAGCGGGACCAGCTCCTACGAGCAGTACTTC. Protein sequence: CASSPSGTSSYEQYF.

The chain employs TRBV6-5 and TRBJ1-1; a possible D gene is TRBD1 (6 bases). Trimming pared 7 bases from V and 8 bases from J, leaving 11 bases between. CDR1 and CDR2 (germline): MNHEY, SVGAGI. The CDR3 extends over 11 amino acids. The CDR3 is CASNFDREAFF. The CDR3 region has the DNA TGTGCCAGCAATTTCGACAGGGAAGCTTTCTTT.

The CDR3 sequence: CASSRLQNEQFF. The CDR3, as DNA: TGTGCCAGCAGCCGACTCCAAAATGAGCAGTTCTTC. The chain links TRBV5-6 to TRBJ2-1, with D unresolved. CDR1 and CDR2 from the germline V gene are SGHDT and YYEEEE. V lost 4 bases and J 7 bases, leaving 9 bases between the germline ends. The CDR3 loop spans 12 amino acids.

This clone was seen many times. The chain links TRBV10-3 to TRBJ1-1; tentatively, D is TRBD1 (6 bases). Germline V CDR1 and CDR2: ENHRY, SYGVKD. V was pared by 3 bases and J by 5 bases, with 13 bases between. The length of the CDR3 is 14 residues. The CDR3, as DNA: TGTGCCATCAGTGACAGGGGCCGGCAAACTGAAGCTTTCTTT. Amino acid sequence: CAISDRGRQTEAFF.

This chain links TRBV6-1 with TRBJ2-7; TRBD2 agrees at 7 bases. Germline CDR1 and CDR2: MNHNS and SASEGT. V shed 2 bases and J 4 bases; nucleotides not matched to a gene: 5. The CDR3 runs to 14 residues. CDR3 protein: CASSEIGGDYEQYF. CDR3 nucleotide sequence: TGTGCCAGCAGTGAAATTGGGGGGGATTACGAGCAGTACTTC.

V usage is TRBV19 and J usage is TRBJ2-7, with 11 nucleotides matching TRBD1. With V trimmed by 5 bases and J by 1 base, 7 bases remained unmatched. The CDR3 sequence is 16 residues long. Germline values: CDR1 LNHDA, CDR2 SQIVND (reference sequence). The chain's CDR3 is CASSSPGTGGSYEQYF. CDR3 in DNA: TGTGCCAGTAGTTCCCCCGGGACAGGGGGATCCTACGAGCAGTACTTC.

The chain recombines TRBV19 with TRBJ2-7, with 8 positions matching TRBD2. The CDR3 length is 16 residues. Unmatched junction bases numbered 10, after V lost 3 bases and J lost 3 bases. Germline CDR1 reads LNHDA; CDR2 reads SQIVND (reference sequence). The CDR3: CASSMIGGRRIYEQYF. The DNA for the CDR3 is TGTGCCAGTAGTATGATTGGCGGGAGGCGGATCTACGAGCAGTACTTC.

For the CDR3, the DNA is TGTGCCAGCAGTGAGACAGGGTCGAGCAATCAGCCCCAGCATTTT. Translated: CASSETGSSNQPQHF. This sequence joins TRBV25-1 and TRBJ1-5; 7 nucleotides match TRBD1. Germline assignment: CDR1 MGHDK and CDR2 SYGVNS. CDR3 length equals 15 residues. V dropped 3 bases and J dropped 1; count of bases not matched to a gene: 3.

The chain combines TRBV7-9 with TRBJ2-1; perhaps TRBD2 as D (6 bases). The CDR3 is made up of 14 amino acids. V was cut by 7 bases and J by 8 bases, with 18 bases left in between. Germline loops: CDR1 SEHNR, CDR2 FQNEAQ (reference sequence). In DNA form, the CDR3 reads TGTGCCAGCACCCCGGGGCTAGCGATTTATGAGCAGTTCTTC. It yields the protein CASTPGLAIYEQFF.

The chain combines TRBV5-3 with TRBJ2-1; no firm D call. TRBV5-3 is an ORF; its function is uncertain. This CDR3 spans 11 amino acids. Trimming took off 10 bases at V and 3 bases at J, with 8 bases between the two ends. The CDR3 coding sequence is TGTGCCCCCCGGTACTACAATGAGCAGTTCTTC. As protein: CAPRYYNEQFF.

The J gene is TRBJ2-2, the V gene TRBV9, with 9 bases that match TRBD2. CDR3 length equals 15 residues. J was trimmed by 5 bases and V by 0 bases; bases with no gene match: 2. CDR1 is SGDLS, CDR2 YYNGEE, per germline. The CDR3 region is CASSVGLAETGELFF. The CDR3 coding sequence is TGTGCCAGCAGCGTAGGACTAGCGGAGACCGGGGAGCTGTTTTTT.

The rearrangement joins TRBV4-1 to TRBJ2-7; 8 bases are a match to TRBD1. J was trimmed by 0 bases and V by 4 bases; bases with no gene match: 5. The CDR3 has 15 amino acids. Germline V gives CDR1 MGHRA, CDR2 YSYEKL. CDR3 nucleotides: TGCGCCAGCAGCCGAGCGACAGGGGCCTCCTACGAGCAGTACTTC. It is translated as CASSRATGASYEQYF.

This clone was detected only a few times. The CDR3 sequence is CASSPGSSYNEQFF. Written as DNA, the CDR3 is TGTGCCAGCAGCCCTGGGAGCTCCTACAATGAGCAGTTCTTC. The V and J genes are TRBV6-4 and TRBJ2-1, with a tentative D call TRBD2 (5 bases). The CDR3 sequence is 14 residues long. Per germline, CDR1 MRHNA and CDR2 SNTAGT. Trimming pared 6 bases from V and 0 bases from J, leaving 9 bases between.